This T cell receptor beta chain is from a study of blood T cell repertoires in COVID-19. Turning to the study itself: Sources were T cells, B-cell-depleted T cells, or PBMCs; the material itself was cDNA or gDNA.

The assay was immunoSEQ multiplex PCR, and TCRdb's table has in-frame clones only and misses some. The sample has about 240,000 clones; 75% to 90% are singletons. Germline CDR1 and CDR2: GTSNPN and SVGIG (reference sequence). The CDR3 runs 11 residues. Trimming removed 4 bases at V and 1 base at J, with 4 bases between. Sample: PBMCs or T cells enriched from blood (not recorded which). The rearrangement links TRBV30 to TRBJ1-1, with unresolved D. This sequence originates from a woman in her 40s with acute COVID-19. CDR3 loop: CAWIWNTEAFF. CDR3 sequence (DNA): TGTGCCTGGATATGGAACACTGAAGCTTTCTTT.